One and the same sample provided the 18 T cell receptor beta chains below, sequenced in a study of OX40 agonist ivuxolimab in advanced cancers. Only in-frame clones appear in the TCRdb table, and some are missing; sequencing was by immunoSEQ multiplex PCR. The sample carries roughly 25,000 clones, 65% to 80% recorded once. The sample in question was CD4+ or CD8+ T cells sorted from blood, obtained in a trial of the OX40 agonist ivuxolimab. Every receptor here comes from an adult with an advanced solid tumor such as melanoma, head and neck, liver or kidney cancer.

The V call is TRBV7-9, the J call TRBJ1-2; D perhaps matches TRBD1 (6 bases). Germline CDR1 and CDR2: SEHNR and FQNEAQ (reference sequence). The V end lost 2 bases, the J end lost 2 bases, and 12 bases lay between the germline ends. The CDR3 consists of 15 residues. This CDR3 reads CASSLIPTGNYGYTF. Here the CDR3 DNA reads TGTGCCAGCAGCTTAATTCCGACAGGAAACTATGGCTACACCTTC.

The CDR3 protein is CASSYRFYNEQFF. The CDR3, as DNA: TGTGCCAGCAGTTACAGGTTTTACAATGAGCAGTTCTTC. The chain is built from TRBV6-5 and TRBJ2-1; D call uncertain. The V end lost 2 bases, the J end lost 4 bases, and 6 bases lay between the germline ends. The CDR3 loop spans 13 amino acids. CDR1 is MNHEY and CDR2 is SVGAGI in the germline V gene.

The chain carries TRBV2 and TRBJ1-4, with no clear D. V was clipped by 3 bases and J by 0 bases, with 5 bases between them. CDR1 SNHLY and CDR2 FYNNEI come from the germline V gene. The CDR3 is made up of 14 amino acids. The chain's CDR3 is CASSDSTTNEKLFF. CDR3 sequence (DNA): TGTGCCAGCAGTGACAGCACAACTAATGAAAAACTGTTTTTT.

This clone was seen a handful of times. The chain carries TRBV9 and TRBJ1-4; 9 bases fit TRBD1. J was trimmed by 7 bases and V by 4 bases; bases with no gene match: 17. Germline V gene sequence: CDR1 SGDLS, CDR2 YYNGEE. The CDR3 length is 18 residues. Here the CDR3 reads CASSSQRLPGQGSEKLFF. The CDR3 nucleotides are TGTGCCAGCAGCTCTCAGAGACTTCCGGGACAGGGATCTGAAAAACTGTTTTTT.

The J gene is TRBJ1-6, the V gene TRBV21-1; the table's D call of TRBD1 was not tested on the DNA. TRBV21-1 is tagged as a pseudogene. CDR3 size: 20 residues. CDR3 loop: CASSKGSGTGGGGWNSPLHF. The CDR3, as DNA: TGTGCCAGCAGCAAAGGTTCCGGGACAGGGGGCGGGGGTTGGAATTCACCCCTCCACTTT.

The chain combines TRBV2 with TRBJ2-7; D gene uncertain. V shed 4 bases and J shed 3 bases, with 10 bases lying between them. Germline values: CDR1 SNHLY, CDR2 FYNNEI. This CDR3 is built from 13 residues. CDR3 residues: CASSVGFLYEQYF. CDR3 nucleotides: TGTGCCAGCAGTGTCGGGTTTCTCTACGAGCAGTACTTC.

The chain combines TRBV14 with TRBJ1-2; D is uncertain. CDR3 size: 13 residues. Trimming removed 2 bases at V and 1 base at J, with 5 bases between. Germline V gene sequence: CDR1 SGHDN, CDR2 FVKESK. The DNA for the CDR3 is TGTGCCAGCAGCCAATACAGTAACTATGGCTACACCTTC. Protein sequence: CASSQYSNYGYTF.

The chain combines TRBV9 with TRBJ1-1; D gene uncertain. Trimming cost V 3 bases and J 1 base, with 4 bases left between them. The CDR3 is made up of 12 amino acids. Germline CDR1 SGDLS, CDR2 YYNGEE. CDR3: CASSAANTEAFF. The CDR3 DNA sequence: TGTGCCAGCAGCGCGGCGAACACTGAAGCTTTCTTT.

J is TRBJ2-7 and V is TRBV11-2; TRBD1 might be the D (6 bases). Germline V gene sequence: CDR1 SGHAT, CDR2 FQNNGV. The CDR3 consists of 14 residues. V shed 1 base and J shed 2 bases, with 9 bases lying between them. CDR3: CASSLGPGAYEQYF. CDR3 in DNA: TGTGCCAGCAGCTTAGGTCCAGGGGCCTACGAGCAGTACTTC.

The chain employs TRBV10-3 and TRBJ1-1, with 10 positions matching TRBD1. This CDR3 is built from 14 residues. With 10 bases clipped from V and 0 bases from J, the junction kept 5 bases outside the gene matches. CDR1 and CDR2 (germline): ENHRY, SYGVKD. DNA of the CDR3: TGTGCCACCCGGGACAGGGGCCTGAACACTGAAGCTTTCTTT. It translates to CATRDRGLNTEAFF.

The rearrangement joins TRBV2 to TRBJ2-7; 11 nucleotides match TRBD2. Trimming at V came to 6 bases and at J to 2 bases, leaving 6 bases not matched to a gene. The CDR3 consists of 15 residues. The germline gives CDR1 SNHLY, CDR2 FYNNEI. CDR3 sequence: CASSAGTSGAYEQYF. In nucleotides, the CDR3 is TGTGCCAGCAGCGCTGGGACTAGCGGAGCCTACGAGCAGTACTTC. The entire variable domain, with the rest obtained from reference TRBV2 and TRBJ2-7, is as follows: EPEVTQTPSHQVTQMGQEVILRCVPISNHLYFYWYRQILGQKVEFLVSFYNNEISEKSEIFDDQFSVERPDGSNFTLKIRSTKLEDSAMYFCASSAGTSGAYEQYFGPGTRLTVT.

This clone was observed a handful of times. J is TRBJ2-3 and V is TRBV9; 7 bases agree with TRBD2. The length of the CDR3 is 16 residues. Germline assignment: CDR1 SGDLS and CDR2 YYNGEE. Trimming at V came to 3 bases and at J to 1 base, leaving 8 bases not matched to a gene. CDR3 in amino acids: CASSASAGSGTDTQYF. The CDR3 DNA reads as TGTGCCAGCAGCGCGTCAGCGGGGTCTGGCACAGATACGCAGTATTTT.

This clone occurred once. The genes are TRBV2 and TRBJ1-2; tentative D call: TRBD1 (5 bases). V lost 6 bases, J lost 5 bases, and 10 bases lay in between. This CDR3 has 12 residues. Germline-derived CDR1 and CDR2 are SNHLY and FYNNEI. The CDR3 coding sequence is TGTGCCAGCAGCACAGGTGATTATGGCTACACCTTC. The encoded protein is CASSTGDYGYTF.

The DNA of the CDR3 is TGTGCCAGCAGTTACGACGGGGTACGGTCACCCCTCCACTTT. It is translated as CASSYDGVRSPLHF. This rearrangement joins TRBV6-5 to TRBJ1-6; D unclear. The V gene lost 2 bases and the J gene lost 10 bases, with 12 bases spanning the gap. There are 14 residues in the CDR3. Per the germline V gene, CDR1 is MNHEY and CDR2 is SVGAGI.

This clone qualifies as medium-sized. The chain joins TRBV5-4 to TRBJ2-3; 7 nucleotides line up with TRBD2. CDR3 length: 15 residues. With V trimmed by 3 bases and J by 2 bases, 6 bases remained unmatched. CDR1 and CDR2 (germline): SGHNT, YYREEE (reference sequence). The DNA of the CDR3 is TGTGCCAGCAGCTCGGGACTAACCAACACAGATACGCAGTATTTT. The encoded protein is CASSSGLTNTDTQYF.

This clone has a handful of counts. The genes are TRBV2 and TRBJ2-5; D remains unclear. Trimming took off 3 bases at V and 7 bases at J, with 18 bases between the two ends. The germline gives CDR1 SNHLY, CDR2 FYNNEI. The CDR3 has 15 residues. The CDR3 spells CASSDLRTPDGTQYF. The CDR3 bases are TGTGCCAGCAGTGATTTAAGAACACCCGATGGGACCCAGTACTTC.

As for this clone: At one end, the junction sequence differs from germline, possibly due to a read error. The rearrangement uses TRBV7-2 and TRBJ2-6, with unresolved D. The CDR3 contains 17 residues. The germline V gene encodes CDR1 SGHTA and CDR2 FQGNSA. In DNA, the CDR3 is TGCGCCAGCAGCCAAGATCTGAAGGGCTCTGGGGCCAACGTCCTGACTTTC. Its translation: CASSQDLKGSGANVLTF.

The gene calls are TRBV2 and TRBJ1-2, with unresolved D. V gave up 0 bases and J gave up 3 bases, with 5 bases separating them. Germline CDR1 and CDR2: SNHLY and FYNNEI. The CDR3 has 13 residues. The CDR3 DNA is TGTGCCAGCAGTGAAGCATCACACTATGGCTACACCTTC. It is translated as CASSEASHYGYTF.